These 29 T cell receptor beta chains were all obtained from the same sample, sequenced in a study of blood T cell repertoires in COVID-19. Measured with immunoSEQ multiplex PCR; TCRdb has only the in-frame clones, and not every one. This table has about 74,000 clones, roughly nine tenths appearing once. The sequenced material came from peripheral blood. All receptors come from a human donor in a cohort sampled during active COVID-19.

The rearrangement uses TRBV7-9 and TRBJ2-7; 7 bases fit TRBD1. V shed 5 bases, J shed 2 bases, and the junction held 9 bases outside the gene matches. Germline V gene lookup returns CDR1 SEHNR and CDR2 FQNEAQ (reference sequence). CDR3 size: 15 residues. Written as DNA, the CDR3 is TGTGCCAGCAGCCTCAAAGACAGGGCTACCTACGAGCAGTACTTC. Translation: CASSLKDRATYEQYF.

The gene calls are TRBV6-2 or TRBV6-3 and TRBJ1-6, with D unresolved. V was pared by 2 bases and J by 6 bases, with 14 bases between. The CDR3 is 16 amino acids. CDR1 is MNHEY and CDR2 is SVGEGT in the germline V gene. Here the CDR3 reads CASSYPGGGINSPLHF. The CDR3 bases are TGTGCCAGCAGTTACCCAGGTGGTGGAATTAATTCACCCCTCCACTTT.

The J gene is TRBJ2-3, the V gene TRBV3-1 (or the pseudogene TRBV3-2); TRBD2 aligns across 8 bases. Looked up from germline, CDR1 is LGHDT and CDR2 is YNNKEL (reference sequence). V gave up 4 bases and J gave up 5 bases; unmatched junction bases: 11. CDR3 length: 16 residues. The CDR3 sequence: CASSRTGTRGGDTQYF. CDR3 nucleotide sequence: TGTGCCAGCAGCCGCACCGGGACTAGAGGGGGAGATACGCAGTATTTT.

In this sample, this clone turned up once. CDR3 loop: CASSVTGDTQYF. CDR3 nucleotides: TGTGCCAGCAGCGTAACAGGGGATACGCAGTATTTT. The chain combines TRBV9 with TRBJ2-3, with TRBD1 as a possible D gene (6 bases). This CDR3 region has 12 residues. With 1 base removed from V and 6 bases from J, the gap between germline ends came to 6 bases. Germline lookup yields CDR1 SGDLS and CDR2 YYNGEE.

A remark on this clone: At one end, the junction sequence differs from germline, possibly due to a read error. The rearrangement joins TRBV5-4 to TRBJ2-7; D is possibly TRBD2 (6 bases). The CDR3 is 15 residues long. CDR1 and CDR2 (germline): SGHNT, YYREEE (reference sequence). CDR3 in amino acids: CASSLGGTPSFEQYF. CDR3 nucleotide sequence: TGTGCCAGCAGCTTGGGTGGGACTCCCTCCTTCGAGCAGTACTTC.

The V call is TRBV6-6, the J call TRBJ2-2, with 8 bases matching TRBD1. The V and J ends lost 6 bases and 3 bases, in that order; junction bases with no gene match: 6. Germline V CDR1 and CDR2: MNHNY, SVGAGI (reference sequence). The CDR3 totals 15 residues. The CDR3 loop reads CASSPDRGYTGELFF. CDR3 nucleotide sequence: TGTGCCAGCAGCCCCGACAGGGGCTACACCGGGGAGCTGTTTTTT.

This chain links TRBV7-2 with TRBJ2-4, with 9 bases lining up with TRBD2. Germline lookup yields CDR1 SGHTA and CDR2 FQGNSA. The CDR3 runs 15 residues. The V gene end was trimmed by 5 bases and the J gene end by 9 bases; junction bases not matched to a gene: 11. As DNA, the CDR3 is TGTGCCAGCAGCGCCGAAGCGGGAGGTAGGGCCATTCAGTACTTC. Translating it yields CASSAEAGGRAIQYF. The whole variable domain, remainder taken from reference TRBV7-2 and TRBJ2-4, is GAGVSQSPSNKVTEKGKDVELRCDPISGHTALYWYRQSLGQGLEFLIYFQGNSAPDKSGLPSDRFSAERTGGSVSTLTIQRTQQEDSAVYLCASSAEAGGRAIQYFGAGTRLSVL.

The CDR3 reads CATSDPTGVLAKNIQYF. CDR3 DNA sequence: TGTGCCACCAGTGATCCTACAGGGGTCCTAGCCAAAAACATTCAGTACTTC. The V gene is TRBV24-1, the J gene TRBJ2-4, with 7 bases matching TRBD1. CDR3 length: 17 amino acids. CDR1 is KGHDR, CDR2 SFDVKD, per germline. The junction had 7 bases not matched to a gene; V was cut back by 3 bases and J by 0 bases.

The chain joins TRBV11-2 to TRBJ1-3; the D gene is possibly TRBD1 (5 bases). The CDR3 spans 16 residues. Looked up from germline, CDR1 is SGHAT and CDR2 is FQNNGV. Trimming took off 1 base at V and 4 bases at J, with 14 bases between the two ends. CDR3 in amino acids: CASSLARSGGGNTIYF. In nucleotides, the CDR3 is TGTGCCAGCAGCTTAGCGCGGTCGGGGGGAGGAAACACCATATATTTT.

This rearrangement joins TRBV10-3 to TRBJ1-2; 7 bases line up with TRBD1. Trimming removed 4 bases from V and 2 bases from J; junction bases left unmatched: 7. This CDR3 is 15 amino acids long. CDR1 is ENHRY and CDR2 is SYGVKD in the germline V gene. The CDR3 is CAISGGDRMNYGYTF. The CDR3 DNA reads as TGTGCCATCAGTGGGGGGGACAGAATGAACTATGGCTACACCTTC.

The chain joins TRBV15 to TRBJ2-5; 11 nucleotides align to TRBD1. Germline V gives CDR1 LNHNV, CDR2 YYDKDF (reference sequence). After removal of 5 bases from V and 5 bases from J, the junction contained 7 bases not matched to a gene. The CDR3 consists of 15 residues. CDR3 nucleotides: TGTGCCACCAGCCCACGGACAGGGGGCATGGAGACCCAGTACTTC. It specifies CATSPRTGGMETQYF.

The CDR3 nucleotides are TGTGCCAGCAGCTTGATGGGAGATGACGAGCAGTACTTC. Translating gives CASSLMGDDEQYF. The gene calls are TRBV5-6 and TRBJ2-7; a weak D match, TRBD2 (5 bases). V gave up 1 base and J gave up 5 bases, with 10 bases separating them. The CDR3 totals 13 residues. The germline CDR1 and CDR2 sequences are SGHDT and YYEEEE.

This chain uses TRBV29-1 with TRBJ1-1; possible D gene TRBD1, 5 bases. The V end lost 4 bases, the J end lost 10 bases, and 10 bases lay between the germline ends. The CDR3 is made up of 10 amino acids. Germline V gene data show CDR1 as SQVTM and CDR2 as ANQGSEA. The CDR3 reads CSVVGGGAFF. The CDR3, as DNA: TGCAGCGTTGTTGGGGGAGGAGCTTTCTTT. The full variable domain, rest sourced from reference TRBV29-1 and TRBJ1-1, is SAVISQKPSRDICQRGTSLTIQCQVDSQVTMMFWYRQQPGQSLTLIATANQGSEATYESGFVIDKFPISRPNLTFSTLTVSNMSPEDSSIYLCSVVGGGAFFGQGTRLTVV.

The chain carries TRBV2 and TRBJ2-5; D is perhaps TRBD2 (5 bases). The CDR3 is 15 residues long. CDR1 is SNHLY and CDR2 is FYNNEI in the germline V gene. Trimming removed 5 bases from V and 1 base from J, with 14 bases in between. The CDR3 reads CASSSKRAAQETQYF. For the CDR3, the DNA is TGTGCCAGCAGTTCGAAGAGGGCGGCCCAAGAGACCCAGTACTTC.

The chain combines TRBV11-2 with TRBJ2-5; D possibly corresponds to TRBD2 (5 bases). V lost 0 bases to trimming and J lost 5 bases, with 13 bases between them. The germline gives CDR1 SGHAT, CDR2 FQNNGV. This CDR3 is built from 15 residues. The CDR3 reads CASSLDHPSRETQYF. The CDR3 nucleotides read TGTGCCAGCAGCTTAGATCATCCTAGCCGGGAGACCCAGTACTTC.

This clone showed up just a few times. The gene calls are TRBV20-1 and TRBJ1-4; tentative D call: TRBD1 (6 bases). The V and J ends lost 3 bases and 3 bases respectively, with 17 bases between them. CDR1 DFQATT and CDR2 SNEGSKA come from the germline V gene (reference sequence). This CDR3 is built from 16 residues. CDR3 loop: CSASGRRGPSNEKLFF. The CDR3 DNA is TGCAGTGCTAGTGGTCGCAGGGGCCCTTCTAATGAAAAACTGTTTTTT.

The rearrangement uses TRBV19 and TRBJ2-1; 13 bases map to TRBD2. Germline V gene sequence: CDR1 LNHDA, CDR2 SQIVND (reference sequence). V trimming: 6 bases; J trimming: 9 bases; junction bases outside the gene matches: 8. This CDR3 has 15 residues. This chain's CDR3 is CASSQLAGGRGEQFF. CDR3 in DNA: TGTGCCAGTAGCCAACTAGCGGGAGGGCGGGGTGAGCAGTTCTTC.

This clone has a count of ten or more. This sequence joins TRBV30 and TRBJ1-6, with 8 nucleotides matching TRBD1. The germline gives CDR1 GTSNPN, CDR2 SVGIG (reference sequence). Trimming took 0 bases from V and 9 from J; bases not matched to a gene: 4. The CDR3 runs to 14 residues. The CDR3 loop reads CAWSVGQATSPLHF. Here the CDR3 DNA reads TGTGCCTGGAGTGTGGGACAGGCAACTTCACCCCTCCACTTT.

V usage is TRBV4-1 and J usage is TRBJ1-2; perhaps TRBD1 as D (5 bases). Germline assignment: CDR1 MGHRA and CDR2 YSYEKL. The CDR3 totals 16 residues. Trimming took off 6 bases at V and 2 bases at J, with 19 bases between the two ends. The CDR3 loop is CASRNIAGFVNYGYTF. CDR3 sequence (DNA): TGCGCCAGCAGAAACATTGCAGGGTTCGTCAACTATGGCTACACCTTC.

A note on this clone: Other DNA sequences in this sample translate to the same CDR3. The chain employs TRBV5-1 and TRBJ1-1, with D possibly being TRBD1 (5 bases). V shed 0 bases and J shed 5 bases, with 14 bases lying between them. Looked up from germline, CDR1 is SGHRS and CDR2 is YFSETQ. CDR3 length equals 15 residues. The DNA of the CDR3 is TGCGCCAGCAGCTTGGGTGGACAAGGAGGGACTGAAGCTTTCTTT. Residues: CASSLGGQGGTEAFF.

The rearrangement uses TRBV7-3 and TRBJ2-1; a weak D match, TRBD1 (5 bases). The CDR3 totals 13 residues. V was trimmed by 5 bases and J by 6 bases, leaving 11 bases between them. Germline values: CDR1 SGHTA, CDR2 FQGTGA. CDR3 coding DNA: TGTGCCAGCAGCACGGCTAGGGGCAATGAGCAGTTCTTC. It codes for CASSTARGNEQFF.

This chain uses TRBV10-3 with TRBJ2-1; 9 bases are shared with TRBD1. Germline CDR1 is ENHRY and CDR2 is SYGVKD. J was trimmed by 7 bases and V by 6 bases; bases with no gene match: 10. The CDR3 is 15 residues long. The CDR3 here is CAISAGQGILNEQFF. Written as DNA, the CDR3 is TGTGCCATCAGCGCCGGACAGGGGATCCTGAATGAGCAGTTCTTC.

The V call is TRBV19, the J call TRBJ2-2; perhaps TRBD1 as D (9 bases). This CDR3 spans 18 amino acids. Trimming left V 5 bases short and J 2 bases short, with 21 bases between. Germline-derived CDR1 and CDR2 are LNHDA and SQIVND (reference sequence). CDR3 region: CASSRTGASGLNTGELFF. Here the CDR3 DNA reads TGTGCCAGTAGTCGGACAGGGGCTAGCGGGCTAAACACCGGGGAGCTGTTTTTT.

This clone was observed a few times. The chain employs TRBV6-1 and TRBJ1-5; 11 bases agree with TRBD1. The V and J ends lost 3 bases and 12 bases, in that order; junction bases with no gene match: 4. In germline, CDR1 is MNHNS, CDR2 SASEGT. This CDR3 spans 13 amino acids. CDR3 loop: CASSDRDRGFQHF. CDR3 bases: TGTGCCAGCAGTGATCGGGACAGGGGGTTCCAGCATTTT.

The chain couples TRBV27 to TRBJ1-5, with D perhaps matching TRBD1 (6 bases). The CDR3 runs 15 residues. Looked up from germline, CDR1 is MNHEY and CDR2 is SMNVEV (reference sequence). Trimming removed 6 bases from V and 1 base from J, with 13 bases in between. The CDR3 loop reads CASSLTGTSNQPQHF. The CDR3 DNA reads as TGTGCCAGCAGCCTTACAGGGACGAGCAATCAGCCCCAGCATTTT.

The gene calls are TRBV7-2 and TRBJ2-1; maybe TRBD2 (5 bases). V was trimmed by 1 base and J by 1 base, leaving 8 bases between them. The CDR3 is 15 residues long. CDR1 is SGHTA and CDR2 is FQGNSA in the germline V gene. CDR3 protein: CASSLVAGSYNEQFF. CDR3 DNA sequence: TGTGCCAGCAGCTTAGTCGCGGGTTCCTACAATGAGCAGTTCTTC. Full variable domain (rest looked up from reference TRBV7-2 and TRBJ2-1): GAGVSQSPSNKVTEKGKDVELRCDPISGHTALYWYRQSLGQGLEFLIYFQGNSAPDKSGLPSDRFSAERTGGSVSTLTIQRTQQEDSAVYLCASSLVAGSYNEQFFGPGTRLTVL.

This chain connects TRBV19 to TRBJ2-2; no reliable D call. Between the trimmed V and J ends, which lost 7 bases and 2 bases, there was a span of 8 bases. Germline V gene lookup returns CDR1 LNHDA and CDR2 SQIVND (reference sequence). CDR3 length: 13 amino acids. The chain's CDR3 is CASTRHNTGELFF. The CDR3, as DNA: TGTGCCAGTACGAGGCATAACACCGGGGAGCTGTTTTTT. The full variable domain, with the rest looked up from reference TRBV19 and TRBJ2-2, is DGGITQSPKYLFRKEGQNVTLSCEQNLNHDAMYWYRQDPGQGLRLIYYSQIVNDFQKGDIAEGYSVSREKKESFPLTVTSAQKNPTAFYLCASTRHNTGELFFGEGSRLTVL.

CDR3 in amino acids: CASELWRGGSEQYF. DNA for the CDR3: TGTGCCAGCGAGCTGTGGAGGGGGGGGTCCGAGCAGTACTTC. The V and J genes are TRBV6-5 and TRBJ2-7; TRBD2 might be the D (7 bases). Germline CDR1 MNHEY, CDR2 SVGAGI. This CDR3 spans 14 amino acids. V lost 8 bases and J 6 bases, leaving 20 bases between the germline ends.

This chain links TRBV6-5 with TRBJ1-1; the match to TRBD1 covers 9 bases. The CDR3 extends over 14 amino acids. V lost 6 bases, J lost 3 bases, and 5 bases stayed unmatched. Germline lookup yields CDR1 MNHEY and CDR2 SVGAGI. CDR3 DNA: TGTGCCAGCAGGTCGACAGGGGGATACACTGAAGCTTTCTTT. As protein: CASRSTGGYTEAFF.